The 6 T cell receptor beta chains below were found in one sample sequenced in a study of cytomegalovirus exposure and HLA in healthy donors. Use of 60 Vbeta and 13 Jbeta primers characterized the PCR. Here immunoSEQ multiplex PCR was the method, and the copy in TCRdb shows in-frame clones only, minus some. The sample holds around 180,000 clones, approximately 80% seen once. Sample: PBMCs. The receptors stem from a male donor in good health and CMV-seronegative.

The gene calls are TRBV6-6 and TRBJ1-4, with 8 bases fitting TRBD1. Germline V gene sequence: CDR1 MNHNY, CDR2 SVGAGI (reference sequence). The V gene end was trimmed by 0 bases and the J gene end by 7 bases; junction bases not matched to a gene: 4. The CDR3 sequence is 15 residues long. The CDR3 is CASSYSTGEGEKLFF. In nucleotides, the CDR3 is TGTGCCAGCAGTTACTCGACAGGGGAGGGTGAAAAACTGTTTTTT.

This clone is a singleton in its sample. The chain carries TRBV28 and TRBJ2-7; D not resolved. The length of the CDR3 is 11 residues. Trimming pared 6 bases from V and 0 bases from J, leaving 3 bases between. The V gene's germline CDR1 is MDHEN and CDR2 SYDVKM. The CDR3 loop reads CASSYSYEQYF. DNA of the CDR3: TGTGCCAGCAGCTACTCCTACGAGCAGTACTTC.

The rearrangement joins TRBV28 to TRBJ2-7; 12 nucleotides agree with TRBD2. The CDR3 sequence is 17 residues long. Germline assignment: CDR1 MDHEN and CDR2 SYDVKM. With V trimmed by 5 bases and J by 0 bases, 8 bases remained unmatched. DNA for the CDR3: TGTGCCAGCAGTCCCGGGACTAGCGGGTCTAGCTCCTACGAGCAGTACTTC. This encodes CASSPGTSGSSSYEQYF. The full variable domain, in which reference TRBV28 and TRBJ2-7 provide the parts outside the CDR3, is DVKVTQSSRYLVKRTGEKVFLECVQDMDHENMFWYRQDPGLGLRLIYFSYDVKMKEKGDIPEGYSVSREKKERFSLILESASTNQTSMYLCASSPGTSGSSSYEQYFGPGTRLTVT.

This chain joins TRBV29-1 and TRBJ2-7; D perhaps matches TRBD1 (6 bases). Germline V gene data show CDR1 as SQVTM and CDR2 as ANQGSEA. Deletions cut 0 bases from V and 0 bases from J, with 12 bases between. The CDR3 sequence is 15 residues long. As DNA, the CDR3 is TGCAGCGTTGAAGAGAGCCAGGGGAGCTCCTACGAGCAGTACTTC. It translates to CSVEESQGSSYEQYF.

This clone was detected only a few times. The V call is TRBV27, the J call TRBJ2-3, with D maybe TRBD2 (5 bases). Germline CDR1 reads MNHEY; CDR2 reads SMNVEV (reference sequence). Trimming cost V 8 bases and J 6 bases, with 15 bases left between them. The CDR3 is 13 residues long. CDR3 in amino acids: CASGRLAADTQYF. The CDR3 nucleotides are TGTGCCAGCGGCCGGCTAGCAGCGGATACGCAGTATTTT.

The chain carries TRBV28 and TRBJ2-5; D perhaps matches TRBD2 (5 bases). V lost 4 bases and J lost 9, with 9 bases in between. Germline assignment: CDR1 MDHEN and CDR2 SYDVKM. There are 11 residues in the CDR3. The CDR3, as DNA: TGTGCCAGCAGTTACCCCGGGGCCCAGTACTTC. It specifies CASSYPGAQYF.